This T cell receptor (beta chain) was recorded in a study of T cell repertoires in cytomegalovirus infection. This clonotype was counted at least ten times. TCRdb called the reads again in MiXCR, with one record for every CDR3 protein. The table has hundreds of thousands of distinct CDR3 sequences, about 9.1% seen once; the top ten hold around 2.4%. There are 13 residues in the CDR3. With 6 bases removed from V and 5 bases from J, the gap between germline ends came to 13 bases. Germline V gene lookup returns CDR1 MNHEY and CDR2 SVGAGI. The V call is TRBV6-5, the J call TRBJ1-1, with D uncertain. Sequenced material: PBMCs. The receptor was isolated from a human donor in good health (CMV status not recorded). Some clones in this sample may be carry-over from other donors' samples. CDR3 nucleotides: TGTGCCAGCAGCCCCCTGGAGAGAACTGAAGCTTTCTTT. Its translation is CASSPLERTEAFF.